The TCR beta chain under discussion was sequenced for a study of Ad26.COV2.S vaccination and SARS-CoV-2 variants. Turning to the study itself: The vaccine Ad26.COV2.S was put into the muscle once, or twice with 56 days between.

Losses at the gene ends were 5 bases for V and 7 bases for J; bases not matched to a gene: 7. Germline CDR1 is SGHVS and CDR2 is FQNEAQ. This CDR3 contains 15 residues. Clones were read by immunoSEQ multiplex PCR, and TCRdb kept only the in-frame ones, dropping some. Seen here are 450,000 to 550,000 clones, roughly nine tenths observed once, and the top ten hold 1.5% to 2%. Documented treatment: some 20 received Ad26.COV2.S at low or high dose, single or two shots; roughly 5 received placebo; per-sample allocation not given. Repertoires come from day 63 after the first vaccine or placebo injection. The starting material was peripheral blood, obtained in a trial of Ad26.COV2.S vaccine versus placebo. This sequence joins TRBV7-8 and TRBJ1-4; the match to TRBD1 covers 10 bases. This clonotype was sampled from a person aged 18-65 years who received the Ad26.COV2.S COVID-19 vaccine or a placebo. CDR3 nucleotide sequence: TGTGCCAGCAGCCCTTGGACAGGGGGAGTTGAAAAACTGTTTTTT. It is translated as CASSPWTGGVEKLFF.